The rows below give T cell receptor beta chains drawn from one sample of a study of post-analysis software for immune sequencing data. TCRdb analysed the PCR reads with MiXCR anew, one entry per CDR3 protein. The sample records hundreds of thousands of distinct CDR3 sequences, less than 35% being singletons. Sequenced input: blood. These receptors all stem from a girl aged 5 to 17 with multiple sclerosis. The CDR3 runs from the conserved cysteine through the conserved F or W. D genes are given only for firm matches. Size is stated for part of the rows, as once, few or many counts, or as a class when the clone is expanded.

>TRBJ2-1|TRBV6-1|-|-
CARPRGDEQFF
TGTGCCAGGCCGAGGGGGGATGAGCAGTTCTTC
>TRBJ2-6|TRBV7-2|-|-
CASSLDGYGANVLTF
TGTGCCAGCAGCTTAGACGGGTACGGGGCCAACGTCCTGACTTTC
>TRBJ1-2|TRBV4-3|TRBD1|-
CASSQDAGQGFSANYGYTF
TGCGCCAGCAGCCAAGATGCCGGACAGGGGTTTTCAGCTAACTATGGCTACACCTTC
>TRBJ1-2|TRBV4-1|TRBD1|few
CASSRDKSGGYYGYTF
TGCGCCAGCAGCCGAGATAAGTCAGGGGGCTACTATGGCTACACCTTC
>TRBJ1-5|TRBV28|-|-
CASQQLGSNQPQHF
TGTGCCAGCCAACAACTGGGCAGCAATCAGCCCCAGCATTTT
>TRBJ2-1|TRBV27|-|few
CATHKGGSEQFF
TGTGCCACCCACAAGGGGGGCAGTGAGCAGTTCTTC
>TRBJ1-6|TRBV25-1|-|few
CASSERVGHSPLHF
TGTGCCAGCAGCGAGAGGGTGGGTCATTCACCCCTCCACTTT
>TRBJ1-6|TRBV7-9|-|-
CASSPPGMGSPLHF
TGTGCCAGCAGCCCCCCGGGAATGGGTTCACCCCTCCACTTT
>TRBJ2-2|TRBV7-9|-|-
CASSGGWAGELFF
TGTGCCAGCAGTGGAGGATGGGCCGGGGAGCTGTTTTTT
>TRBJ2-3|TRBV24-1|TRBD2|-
CATSDEPGLAGEGTQYF
TGTGCCACCAGTGATGAACCGGGACTAGCGGGAGAGGGTACGCAGTATTTT
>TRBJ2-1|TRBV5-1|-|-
CASSLTALNEQFF
TGCGCCAGCAGCTTGACAGCACTCAATGAGCAGTTCTTC
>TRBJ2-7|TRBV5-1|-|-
CASSLDLLVGGSYEQYF
TGCGCCAGCAGCTTGGATCTCCTGGTCGGGGGCTCCTACGAGCAGTACTTC
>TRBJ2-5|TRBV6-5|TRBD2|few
CASSYAGPIAGEETQYF
TGTGCCAGCAGTTATGCCGGCCCGATAGCGGGCGAAGAGACCCAGTACTTC
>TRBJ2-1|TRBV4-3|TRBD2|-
CASSPLGGEMYNEQFF
TGCGCCAGCAGCCCCCTCGGGGGGGAGATGTACAATGAGCAGTTCTTC
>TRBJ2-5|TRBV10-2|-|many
CASSGRRYQETQYF
TGCGCCAGCAGTGGTAGACGGTACCAAGAGACCCAGTACTTC
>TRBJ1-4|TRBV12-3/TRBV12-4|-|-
CASTWGKGGEKLFF
TGTGCCAGCACCTGGGGAAAGGGCGGTGAAAAACTGTTTTTT
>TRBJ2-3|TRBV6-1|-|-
CASSEAGTSTDTQYF
TGTGCCAGCAGCGAAGCAGGGACTAGCACAGATACGCAGTATTTT
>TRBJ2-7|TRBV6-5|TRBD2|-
CASRIAGGGYEQYF
TGTGCCAGCAGGATAGCGGGAGGCGGGTACGAGCAGTACTTC
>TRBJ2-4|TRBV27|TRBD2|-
CASCQIAGGPVGTKNIQYF
TGTGCCAGCTGTCAGATAGCGGGAGGGCCGGTCGGGACCAAAAACATTCAGTACTTC
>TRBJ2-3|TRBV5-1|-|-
CASSPTGGLTDTQYF
TGCGCCAGCAGCCCGACAGGAGGGTTGACAGATACGCAGTATTTT
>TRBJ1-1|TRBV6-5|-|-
CASSDTFNTEAFF
TGTGCCAGCAGTGACACTTTCAACACTGAAGCTTTCTTT
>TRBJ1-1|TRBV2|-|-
CASRRVGTEAFF
TGTGCCAGCCGCAGGGTGGGCACTGAAGCTTTCTTT
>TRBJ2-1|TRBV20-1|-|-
CSATTIKGEQFF
TGCAGTGCTACGACTATTAAGGGTGAGCAGTTCTTC
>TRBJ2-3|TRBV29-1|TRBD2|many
CSVTGTSATDTQYF
TGCAGCGTCACCGGGACTAGCGCCACAGATACGCAGTATTTT
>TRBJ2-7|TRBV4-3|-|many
CASSQGSRSYEQYF
TGCGCCAGCAGCCAAGGTTCGCGGAGCTACGAGCAGTACTTC
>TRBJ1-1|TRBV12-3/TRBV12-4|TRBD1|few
CASSRTGAGTEAFF
TGTGCCAGCAGTAGGACAGGGGCGGGCACTGAAGCTTTCTTT
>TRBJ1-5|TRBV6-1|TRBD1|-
CASILGQGQQPQHF
TGTGCCAGCATCCTCGGACAGGGACAGCAGCCCCAGCATTTT
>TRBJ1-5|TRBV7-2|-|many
CASSLGGSGNQPQHF
TGTGCCAGCAGCTTAGGGGGGAGCGGCAATCAGCCCCAGCATTTT
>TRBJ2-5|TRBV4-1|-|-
CASSQERAGETQYF
TGCGCCAGCAGCCAAGAGCGGGCGGGAGAGACCCAGTACTTC
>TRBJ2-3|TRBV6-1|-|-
CASSVAGRSDTQYF
TGTGCCAGCAGTGTGGCAGGGCGATCAGATACGCAGTATTTT
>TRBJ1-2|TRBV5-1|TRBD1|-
CASNLLTGEAYGYTF
TGCGCCAGCAACTTGCTAACAGGGGAGGCCTATGGCTACACCTTC
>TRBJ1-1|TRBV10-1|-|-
CASSEPQWQGMNTEAFF
TGCGCCAGCAGTGAGCCCCAATGGCAGGGGATGAACACTGAAGCTTTCTTT
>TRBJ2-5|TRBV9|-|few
CASSVGAGTAQYF
TGTGCCAGCAGCGTAGGTGCGGGAACGGCCCAGTACTTC
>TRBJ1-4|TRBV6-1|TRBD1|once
CASSIGQEAATTEKLFF
TGTGCCAGCAGTATCGGACAGGAGGCTGCGACTACTGAAAAACTGTTTTTT
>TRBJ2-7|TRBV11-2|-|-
CASSLDLTTVSSYEQYF
TGTGCCAGCAGCTTAGACCTCACGACAGTGAGCTCCTACGAGCAGTACTTC
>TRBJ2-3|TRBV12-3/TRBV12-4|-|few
CASSLRAATQYF
TGTGCCAGCAGTCTACGAGCGGCTACGCAGTATTTT
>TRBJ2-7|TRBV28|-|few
CASSRRGNSYEQYF
TGTGCCAGCAGCCGCCGGGGCAACTCCTACGAGCAGTACTTC
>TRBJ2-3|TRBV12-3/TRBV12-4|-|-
CASTSTQGWADTQYF
TGTGCCAGCACCTCAACGCAGGGGTGGGCAGATACGCAGTATTTT
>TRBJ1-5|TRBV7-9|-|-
CASSPEGISNQPQHF
TGTGCCAGCAGCCCCGAGGGGATTAGCAATCAGCCCCAGCATTTT
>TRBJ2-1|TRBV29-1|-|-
CSVGPPGRRVGEQFF
TGCAGCGTTGGCCCCCCGGGACGTCGGGTAGGGGAGCAGTTCTTC
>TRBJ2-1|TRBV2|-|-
CASRTGSFYDEQFF
TGTGCCAGCAGAACGGGGAGCTTTTATGATGAGCAGTTCTTC
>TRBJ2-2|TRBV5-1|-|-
CASSLTGTNTGELFF
TGCGCCAGCAGCTTAACAGGGACGAACACCGGGGAGCTGTTTTTT
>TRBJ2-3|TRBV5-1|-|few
CASSHLRGDTQYF
TGCGCCAGCAGCCACCTCCGAGGAGATACGCAGTATTTT
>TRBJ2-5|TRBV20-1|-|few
CSARDLTERNLQETQYF
TGCAGTGCTAGAGATTTGACGGAGCGGAACCTCCAAGAGACCCAGTACTTC